This TCR beta chain emerged from a study of blood T cell repertoires in COVID-19. Study background: There were acute and convalescent COVID-19 samples, and they came from the United States, Italy and Spain.

Profiling relied on immunoSEQ multiplex PCR, and the TCRdb table lists in-frame clones only, not all of them. The sample lists some 250,000 clones, around 90% occurring once. This clone has a handful of counts. The length of the CDR3 is 15 residues. Germline lookup yields CDR1 SGDLS and CDR2 YYNGEE. V lost 3 bases, J lost 4 bases, and 3 bases stayed unmatched. The chain joins TRBV9 to TRBJ2-1; 11 bases line up with TRBD2. The sequenced sample was peripheral blood. This clonotype was sampled from a woman aged 25 to 39 with acute or convalescent COVID-19. The CDR3 DNA follows: TGTGCCAGCAGCGCGGGACTAGCGGCATACAATGAGCAGTTCTTC. Amino acids: CASSAGLAAYNEQFF.